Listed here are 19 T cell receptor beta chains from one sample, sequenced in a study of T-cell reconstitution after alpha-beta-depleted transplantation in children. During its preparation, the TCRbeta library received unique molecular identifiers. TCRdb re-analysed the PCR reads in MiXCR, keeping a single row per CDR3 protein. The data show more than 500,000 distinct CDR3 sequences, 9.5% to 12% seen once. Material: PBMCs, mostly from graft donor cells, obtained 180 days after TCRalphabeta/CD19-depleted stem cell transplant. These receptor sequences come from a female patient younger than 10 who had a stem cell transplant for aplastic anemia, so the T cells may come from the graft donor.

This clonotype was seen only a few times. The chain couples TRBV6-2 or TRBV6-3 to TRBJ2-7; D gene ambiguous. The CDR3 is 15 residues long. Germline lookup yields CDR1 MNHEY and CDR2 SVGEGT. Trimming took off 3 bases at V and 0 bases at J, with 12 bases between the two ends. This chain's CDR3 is CASSYKADYSYEQYF. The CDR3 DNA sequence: TGTGCCAGCAGTTATAAGGCAGATTACTCCTACGAGCAGTACTTC.

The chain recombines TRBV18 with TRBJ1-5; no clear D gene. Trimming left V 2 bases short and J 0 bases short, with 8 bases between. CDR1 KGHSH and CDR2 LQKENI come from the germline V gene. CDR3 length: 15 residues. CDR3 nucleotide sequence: TGTGCCAGCTCACCAGGACCTAATAGCAATCAGCCCCAGCATTTT. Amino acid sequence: CASSPGPNSNQPQHF.

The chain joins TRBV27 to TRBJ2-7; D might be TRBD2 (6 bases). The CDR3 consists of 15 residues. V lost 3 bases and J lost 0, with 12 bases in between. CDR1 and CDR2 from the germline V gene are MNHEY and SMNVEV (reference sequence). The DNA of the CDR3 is TGTGCCAGCAGTTTTGGGGCGGGAAACTCCTACGAGCAGTACTTC. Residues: CASSFGAGNSYEQYF.

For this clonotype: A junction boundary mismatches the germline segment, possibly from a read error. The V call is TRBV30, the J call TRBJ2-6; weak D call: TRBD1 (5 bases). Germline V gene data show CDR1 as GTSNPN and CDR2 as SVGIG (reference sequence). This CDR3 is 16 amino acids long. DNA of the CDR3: TGTGCCTGGAGTGTACTCATTCCCTCTGGGGCCAACGGCCTGACTTTC. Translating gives CAWSVLIPSGANGLTF.

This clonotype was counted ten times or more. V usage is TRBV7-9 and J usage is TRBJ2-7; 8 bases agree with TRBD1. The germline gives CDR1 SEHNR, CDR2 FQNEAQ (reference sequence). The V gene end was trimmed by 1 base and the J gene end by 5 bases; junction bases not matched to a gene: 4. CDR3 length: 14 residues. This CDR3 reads CASSLGQGIDEQYF. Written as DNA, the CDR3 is TGTGCCAGCAGCTTAGGACAGGGGATCGACGAGCAGTACTTC.

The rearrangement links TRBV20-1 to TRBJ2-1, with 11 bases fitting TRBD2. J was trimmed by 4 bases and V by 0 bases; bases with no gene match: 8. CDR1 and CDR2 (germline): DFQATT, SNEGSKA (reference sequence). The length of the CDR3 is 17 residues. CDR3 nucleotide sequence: TGCAGTGCTAGAGATGTTATAGCGGGAGGGGGGTACAATGAGCAGTTCTTC. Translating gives CSARDVIAGGGYNEQFF.

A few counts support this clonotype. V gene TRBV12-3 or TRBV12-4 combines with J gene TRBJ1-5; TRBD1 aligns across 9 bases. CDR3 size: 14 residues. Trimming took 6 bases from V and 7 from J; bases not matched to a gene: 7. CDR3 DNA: TGTGCCAGCAGCTGGACAGGGGTTAACCAGCCCCAGCATTTT. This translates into CASSWTGVNQPQHF.

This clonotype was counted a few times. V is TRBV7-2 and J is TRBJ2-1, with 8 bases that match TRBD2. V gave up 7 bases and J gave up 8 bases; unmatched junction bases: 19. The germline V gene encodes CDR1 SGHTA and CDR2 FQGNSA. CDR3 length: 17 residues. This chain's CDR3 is CASIPGLGGGLRDEQFF. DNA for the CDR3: TGTGCCAGCATCCCGGGACTCGGGGGGGGTCTTAGGGATGAGCAGTTCTTC.

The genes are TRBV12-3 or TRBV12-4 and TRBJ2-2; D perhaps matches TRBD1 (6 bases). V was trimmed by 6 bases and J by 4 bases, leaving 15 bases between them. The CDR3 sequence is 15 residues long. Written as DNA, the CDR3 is TGTGCCAGCAGCCCCCCCCAGGGGTTCACCGGGGAGCTGTTTTTT. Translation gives CASSPPQGFTGELFF.

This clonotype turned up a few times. CDR3 nucleotides: TGTGCCAGCGGGTTGAGGGGGGGGGGCAATCAGCCCCAGCATTTT. This gives the protein CASGLRGGGNQPQHF. This chain uses TRBV12-3 or TRBV12-4 with TRBJ1-5; D is possibly TRBD1 (6 bases). Trimming took off 8 bases at V and 2 bases at J, with 16 bases between the two ends. The CDR3 contains 15 residues.

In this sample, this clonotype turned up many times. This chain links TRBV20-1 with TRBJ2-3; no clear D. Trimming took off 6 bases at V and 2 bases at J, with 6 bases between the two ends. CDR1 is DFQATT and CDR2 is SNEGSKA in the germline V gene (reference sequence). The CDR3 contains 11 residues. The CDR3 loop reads CSARYTDTQYF. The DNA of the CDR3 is TGCAGTGCGCGGTACACAGATACGCAGTATTTT.

The CDR3: CASSLGPGLAGERDYNEQFF. The CDR3 nucleotides read TGTGCCAGCAGCTTAGGGCCGGGACTAGCGGGAGAAAGAGACTACAATGAGCAGTTCTTC. The rearrangement uses TRBV7-2 and TRBJ2-1; 14 bases are a match to TRBD2. This CDR3 has 20 residues. From germline, CDR1 is SGHTA and CDR2 FQGNSA. The trim removed 1 base at V and 3 bases at J, leaving 11 bases unmatched.

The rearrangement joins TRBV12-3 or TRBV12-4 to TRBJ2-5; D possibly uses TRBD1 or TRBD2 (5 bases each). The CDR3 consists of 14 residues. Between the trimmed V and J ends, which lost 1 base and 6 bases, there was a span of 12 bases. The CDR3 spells CASSLELGVQTQYF. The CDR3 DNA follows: TGTGCCAGCAGTTTAGAACTGGGGGTGCAGACCCAGTACTTC.

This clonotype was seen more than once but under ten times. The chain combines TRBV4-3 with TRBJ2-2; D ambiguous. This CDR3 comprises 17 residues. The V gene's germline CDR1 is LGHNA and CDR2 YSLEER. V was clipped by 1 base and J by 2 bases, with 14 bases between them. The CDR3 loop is CASSQGSASSNTGELFF. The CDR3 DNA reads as TGCGCCAGCAGCCAAGGATCGGCTAGTTCTAACACCGGGGAGCTGTTTTTT.

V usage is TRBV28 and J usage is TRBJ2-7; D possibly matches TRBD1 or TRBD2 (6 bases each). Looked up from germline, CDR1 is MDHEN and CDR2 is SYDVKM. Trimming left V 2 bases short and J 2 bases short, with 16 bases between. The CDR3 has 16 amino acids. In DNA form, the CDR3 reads TGTGCCAGCAGTTTACCGAGGGGGAGGTCCACCTACGAGCAGTACTTC. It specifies CASSLPRGRSTYEQYF.

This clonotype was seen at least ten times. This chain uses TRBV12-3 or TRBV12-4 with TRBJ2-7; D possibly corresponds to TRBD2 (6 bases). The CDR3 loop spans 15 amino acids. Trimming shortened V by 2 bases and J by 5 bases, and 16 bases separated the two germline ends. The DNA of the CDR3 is TGTGCCAGCAGTTTAATCAGCGGGCTCTATAACGAGCAGTACTTC. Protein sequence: CASSLISGLYNEQYF.

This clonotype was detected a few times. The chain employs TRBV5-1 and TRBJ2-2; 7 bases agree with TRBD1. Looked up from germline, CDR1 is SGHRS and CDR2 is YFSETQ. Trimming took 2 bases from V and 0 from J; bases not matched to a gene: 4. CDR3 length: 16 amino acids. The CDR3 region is CASSFYGQANTGELFF. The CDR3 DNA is TGCGCCAGCAGCTTTTACGGACAGGCGAACACCGGGGAGCTGTTTTTT.

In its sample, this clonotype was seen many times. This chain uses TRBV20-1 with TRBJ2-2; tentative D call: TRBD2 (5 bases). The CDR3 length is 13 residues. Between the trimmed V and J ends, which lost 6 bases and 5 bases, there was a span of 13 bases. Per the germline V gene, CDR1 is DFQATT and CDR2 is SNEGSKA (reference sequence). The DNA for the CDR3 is TGCAGTGCAGAGGACGGGGTTACCGGGGAGCTGTTTTTT. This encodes CSAEDGVTGELFF.

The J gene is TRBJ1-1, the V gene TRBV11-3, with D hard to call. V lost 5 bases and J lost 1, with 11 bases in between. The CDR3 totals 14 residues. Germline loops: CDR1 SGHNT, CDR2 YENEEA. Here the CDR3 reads CASSRAVGNTEAFF. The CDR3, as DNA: TGTGCCAGCAGCCGCGCGGTTGGGAACACTGAAGCTTTCTTT.